These 16 T cell receptor beta chains were sequenced from one sample in a study of cytomegalovirus exposure and HLA in healthy donors. The PCR was carried out with 60 Vbeta primers and 13 Jbeta primers. Using immunoSEQ multiplex PCR, the repertoire was profiled, and TCRdb retains in-frame clones only, with some absent. The sample consists of 100,000 to 150,000 clones, over 65% of them appearing once. Material for sequencing was PBMCs. The receptor set was obtained from a man aged 18-30 years in good health and CMV-seropositive.

This sequence joins TRBV15 and TRBJ1-1; unclear D gene. From germline, CDR1 is LNHNV and CDR2 YYDKDF (reference sequence). There are 15 residues in the CDR3. Trimming took off 4 bases at V and 1 base at J, with 13 bases between the two ends. For the CDR3, the DNA is TGTGCCACCAGCAATTCGCCTTGGGCGAACACTGAAGCTTTCTTT. Translation gives CATSNSPWANTEAFF.

The chain links TRBV5-1 to TRBJ1-1; D is possibly TRBD1 (6 bases). The length of the CDR3 is 15 residues. Germline V CDR1 and CDR2: SGHRS, YFSETQ. The ends were cut back, 3 bases at V and 3 bases at J, with 15 bases in the middle. CDR3 in amino acids: CASSSGQGSDTEAFF. CDR3 bases: TGCGCCAGCAGCTCGGGCCAGGGGTCGGACACTGAAGCTTTCTTT.

CDR3 amino acids: CASSSGGAYEQYF. The CDR3 DNA reads as TGTGCCAGCAGTAGCGGGGGGGCCTACGAGCAGTACTTC. The chain recombines TRBV2 with TRBJ2-7, with 10 positions matching TRBD2. Per the germline V gene, CDR1 is SNHLY and CDR2 is FYNNEI. V shed 5 bases and J 2 bases; nucleotides not matched to a gene: 0. The CDR3 runs 13 residues.

This clone was counted a single time. The chain joins TRBV10-3 to TRBJ1-4; D is ambiguous. CDR3 length equals 14 residues. Germline V lookup: CDR1 ENHRY, CDR2 SYGVKD. Trimming removed 3 bases at V and 3 bases at J, with 8 bases between. Written as DNA, the CDR3 is TGTGCCATCAGTGACGCGTCATCTAATGAAAAACTGTTTTTT. Its protein is CAISDASSNEKLFF.

The DNA of the CDR3 is TGCGCCAGCAGCTCCTCAGGCCCTACCGGGGAGCTGTTTTTT. Amino acids: CASSSSGPTGELFF. V gene TRBV5-1 combines with J gene TRBJ2-2; D is undetermined. Trimming stripped 3 bases from V and 5 bases from J, with 11 bases between. From germline, CDR1 is SGHRS and CDR2 YFSETQ. The CDR3 runs to 14 residues.

This sequence joins TRBV5-4 and TRBJ1-4; no reliable D call. The germline gives CDR1 SGHNT, CDR2 YYREEE (reference sequence). This CDR3 has 12 residues. V lost 0 bases, J lost 8 bases, and 5 bases lay in between. The CDR3 sequence is CASSLAGEKLFF. DNA of the CDR3: TGTGCCAGCAGCTTGGCGGGGGAAAAACTGTTTTTT.

This clone appeared a few times. V usage is TRBV6-5 and J usage is TRBJ2-7; a possible D gene is TRBD1 (6 bases). Germline V CDR1 and CDR2: MNHEY, SVGAGI. Trimming stripped 6 bases from V and 3 bases from J, with 9 bases between. The CDR3 extends over 12 amino acids. The CDR3 DNA follows: TGTGCCAGCAGGAACAGGGTCTACGAGCAGTACTTC. Translated: CASRNRVYEQYF.

The V gene is TRBV2, the J gene TRBJ1-5; TRBD1 agrees at 8 bases. The V and J ends lost 4 bases and 5 bases, in that order; junction bases with no gene match: 4. Germline values: CDR1 SNHLY, CDR2 FYNNEI. The CDR3 is 14 amino acids. The chain's CDR3 is CASSVETGDQPQHF. CDR3 in DNA: TGTGCCAGCAGTGTGGAGACAGGGGATCAGCCCCAGCATTTT.

The gene calls are TRBV29-1 and TRBJ1-2, with 7 positions matching TRBD1. The CDR3 totals 13 residues. CDR1 and CDR2 (germline): SQVTM, ANQGSEA. The J segment lost 4 bases and the V segment lost 6 bases, leaving 8 bases of the junction unmatched. Here the CDR3 reads CSVLTGSSYGYTF. Written as DNA, the CDR3 is TGCAGCGTCCTGACAGGGTCGAGCTATGGCTACACCTTC.

This clone was seen only once. The genes are TRBV9 and TRBJ2-1; tentative D call: TRBD2 (7 bases). The CDR3 sequence is 16 residues long. Germline V gene lookup returns CDR1 SGDLS and CDR2 YYNGEE. The V and J ends lost 3 bases and 0 bases respectively, with 13 bases between them. The CDR3 coding sequence is TGTGCCAGCAGCGGAGGGGGGGGGAGCTCCTACAATGAGCAGTTCTTC. It encodes CASSGGGGSSYNEQFF.

This sequence joins TRBV5-4 and TRBJ1-2, with TRBD1 matching 7 bases. This CDR3 spans 15 amino acids. J gave up 4 bases and V 4 bases, and 10 bases lay outside the gene matches. CDR1 and CDR2 from the germline V gene are SGHNT and YYREEE (reference sequence). Here the CDR3 reads CASSPNDRAAYGYTF. In DNA, the CDR3 is TGTGCCAGCAGCCCCAATGACAGGGCCGCCTATGGCTACACCTTC.

In its sample, this clone was seen a few times. The V and J genes are TRBV19 and TRBJ1-5; D is uncertain. V gave up 7 bases and J gave up 2 bases, with 15 bases separating them. CDR1 is LNHDA, CDR2 SQIVND, per germline (reference sequence). This CDR3 is 15 amino acids long. CDR3 amino acids: CASNPIEVGNQPQHF. Written as DNA, the CDR3 is TGTGCCAGTAACCCTATAGAGGTGGGCAATCAGCCCCAGCATTTT.

A few counts support this clone. This rearrangement joins TRBV6-5 to TRBJ1-3; D is perhaps TRBD1 (6 bases). The CDR3 spans 16 residues. Trimming shortened V by 0 bases and J by 3 bases, and 12 bases separated the two germline ends. Germline lookup yields CDR1 MNHEY and CDR2 SVGAGI. CDR3 region: CASSYSPPGVGNTIYF. CDR3 in DNA: TGTGCCAGCAGTTACTCCCCTCCAGGGGTTGGAAACACCATATATTTT.

In regard to this clone: Sequence at one end of the junction differs from germline and may be a read error. The V and J genes are TRBV5-4 and TRBJ2-3, with 7 positions matching TRBD1. The germline V gene encodes CDR1 SGHNT and CDR2 YYREEE (reference sequence). The CDR3 contains 13 residues. CDR3 sequence (DNA): TGTGCCAGCAGCTCATCCGGGACAGAGACGCAGTATTTT. This translates into CASSSSGTETQYF.

The chain couples TRBV7-3 to TRBJ2-1; D is unresolved. This CDR3 is built from 15 residues. The V and J ends lost 1 base and 2 bases respectively, with 9 bases between them. Germline CDR1 and CDR2: SGHTA and FQGTGA. In DNA, the CDR3 is TGTGCCAGCAGCTTAAACTCTATCGCCTACAATGAGCAGTTCTTC. Translated: CASSLNSIAYNEQFF. The full variable domain, its missing parts supplied by reference TRBV7-3 and TRBJ2-1, is GAGVSQTPSNKVTEKGKYVELRCDPISGHTALYWYRQSLGQGPEFLIYFQGTGAADDSGLPNDRFFAVRPEGSVSTLKIQRTERGDSAVYLCASSLNSIAYNEQFFGPGTRLTVL.

V and J are TRBV6-6 and TRBJ2-3; tentatively, D is TRBD1 (5 bases). The CDR3 runs to 14 residues. The V gene's germline CDR1 is MNHNY and CDR2 SVGAGI (reference sequence). Trimming stripped 5 bases from V and 6 bases from J, with 15 bases between. The CDR3 spells CASSSPIGADTQYF. The CDR3, as DNA: TGTGCCAGCAGTAGCCCGATAGGGGCGGATACGCAGTATTTT.